This entry describes one TCR beta chain. This entry belongs to a study of T-cell reconstitution after alpha-beta-depleted transplantation in children. Preparation of the TCRbeta library was carried out with unique molecular identifiers. Using its own MiXCR run on the PCR reads, TCRdb lists one record per CDR3 protein. This sample has about 610,000 distinct CDR3 sequences, with under 12% found just once. The V and J ends lost 3 bases and 5 bases respectively, with 17 bases between them. This CDR3 is built from 17 residues. CDR1 SGHAT and CDR2 FQNNGV come from the germline V gene. The material sequenced was PBMCs from the stem cell graft donor, taken from the stem cell graft. This sequence joins TRBV11-2 and TRBJ1-6; a weak D match, TRBD1 (5 bases). The clonotype comes from a human donor who donated a stem cell graft to a child with acute myeloid leukemia. The CDR3 DNA reads TGTGCCAGCAGCTTGGACCTATTGCCGGGACATAATTCACCCCTCCACTTT. Encoded protein: CASSLDLLPGHNSPLHF.